One and the same sample provided the 29 T cell receptor beta chains below, sequenced in a study of blood T cells in healthy people across ages. The authors ran a second PCR of 7 to 11 cycles using a sample-barcoded 5' primer and a J-beta primer mix. From the 5' RACE reads, TCRdb called clonotypes with MiXCR, one entry per CDR3 protein. There are roughly 550,000 distinct CDR3 sequences in the sample; nearly 25% occur only once, and just over 8.5% lies in the top ten. The same specimen was also included in a second study, on T cells of mothers and their children.

The sequencing sample was made of blood. Receptors were obtained from a boy aged 5-17 years in good health.

The chain joins TRBV20-1 to TRBJ2-3, with 7 nucleotides matching TRBD2. The CDR3 covers 15 residues. V trimming: 3 bases; J trimming: 4 bases; junction bases outside the gene matches: 10. CDR1 is DFQATT, CDR2 SNEGSKA, per germline (reference sequence). CDR3 region: CSARELASGSDTQYF. CDR3 bases: TGCAGTGCTAGGGAACTAGCGAGTGGTTCAGATACGCAGTATTTT.

This chain links TRBV27 with TRBJ1-2, with D maybe TRBD1 (6 bases). Germline CDR1 MNHEY, CDR2 SMNVEV (reference sequence). The ends were cut back, 4 bases at V and 7 bases at J, with 19 bases in the middle. The CDR3 length is 15 residues. Here the CDR3 reads CASSSLQGALLGYTF. In nucleotides, the CDR3 is TGTGCCAGCAGTTCGCTACAGGGAGCCCTCCTTGGCTACACCTTC.

The chain has TRBV20-1 and TRBJ2-7; 9 nucleotides agree with TRBD1. Losses at the gene ends were 1 base for V and 3 bases for J; bases not matched to a gene: 4. The germline gives CDR1 DFQATT, CDR2 SNEGSKA (reference sequence). The CDR3 consists of 14 residues. The CDR3: CSARALDRGYEQYF. Here the CDR3 DNA reads TGCAGTGCTAGAGCTCTGGACAGGGGCTACGAGCAGTACTTC.

This clonotype was counted only a few times. The chain uses TRBV5-1 and TRBJ2-1, with TRBD1 as a possible D gene (5 bases). The CDR3 extends over 16 amino acids. Germline V gene data show CDR1 as SGHRS and CDR2 as YFSETQ. Trimming removed 3 bases from V and 0 bases from J, with 13 bases in between. CDR3 sequence (DNA): TGCGCCAGCAGCTCCGACAGTTTTAGCTCCTACAATGAGCAGTTCTTC. Amino acids: CASSSDSFSSYNEQFF. Filled out from reference TRBV5-1 and TRBJ2-1, the complete variable domain reads KAGVTQTPRYLIKTRGQQVTLSCSPISGHRSVSWYQQTPGQGLQFLFEYFSETQRNKGNFPGRFSGRQFSNSRSEMNVSTLELGDSALYLCASSSDSFSSYNEQFFGPGTRLTVL.

This clonotype was picked up a small number of times. J is TRBJ2-1 and V is TRBV27; the D is unclear. Trimming left V 3 bases short and J 6 bases short, with 6 bases between. The CDR3 covers 12 residues. Germline CDR1 and CDR2: MNHEY and SMNVEV (reference sequence). CDR3 coding DNA: TGTGCCAGCAGTTTCGGGCTCAATGAGCAGTTCTTC. It yields the protein CASSFGLNEQFF.

The genes are TRBV12-3 or TRBV12-4 and TRBJ1-5, with D hard to call. There are 13 residues in the CDR3. V gave up 3 bases and J gave up 6 bases, with 9 bases separating them. CDR3 sequence reads: CASSFGPRQPQHF. The CDR3 nucleotides are TGTGCCAGCAGTTTTGGACCCCGTCAGCCCCAGCATTTT.

The sample holds a few counts of this clonotype. The J gene is TRBJ1-5, the V gene TRBV6-6, with 8 bases that match TRBD1. Germline trimming cut 6 bases from V and 5 bases from J; bases unmatched to any gene: 6. This CDR3 is 14 amino acids long. Germline V gene lookup returns CDR1 MNHNY and CDR2 SVGAGI (reference sequence). The CDR3 here is CASSWTGSDQPQHF. The CDR3 nucleotides read TGTGCCAGCAGCTGGACAGGGTCTGATCAGCCCCAGCATTTT.

The gene calls are TRBV20-1 and TRBJ2-3, with D possibly matching TRBD2 (5 bases). Germline assignment: CDR1 DFQATT and CDR2 SNEGSKA (reference sequence). Trimming removed 1 base from V and 0 bases from J, with 8 bases in between. This CDR3 is built from 14 residues. The CDR3: CSARVWTSTDTQYF. The CDR3 DNA is TGCAGTGCTAGAGTCTGGACTAGCACAGATACGCAGTATTTT.

The chain uses TRBV20-1 and TRBJ1-2; no firm D call. The CDR3 consists of 10 residues. The germline V gene has CDR1 DFQATT and CDR2 SNEGSKA (reference sequence). V lost 3 bases and J 7 bases, leaving 6 bases between the germline ends. The CDR3 DNA sequence: TGCAGTGCTAGCGAGACTGGCTACACCTTC. Translation: CSASETGYTF.

The chain combines TRBV3-1 with TRBJ1-1; D perhaps matches TRBD1 (6 bases). This CDR3 contains 14 residues. Per the germline V gene, CDR1 is LGHDT and CDR2 is YNNKEL (reference sequence). Trimming took off 4 bases at V and 1 base at J, with 10 bases between the two ends. Here the CDR3 reads CASSRGTKNTEAFF. CDR3 nucleotide sequence: TGTGCCAGCAGCCGTGGGACAAAGAACACTGAAGCTTTCTTT.

Points on this clonotype: The junction and the germline gene differ at one end; a read error may be behind it. This chain joins TRBV7-9 and TRBJ1-2, with a possible D match to TRBD1 (6 bases). This CDR3 contains 15 residues. Germline V gene lookup returns CDR1 SEHNR and CDR2 FQNEAQ (reference sequence). The CDR3 DNA follows: TGTGCCAGCAGCCCTAAGGACAGCCTTAACTATGGCTGCACCTTC. Translated, it gives CASSPKDSLNYGCTF.

The rearrangement uses TRBV3-1 and TRBJ2-3, with a weak D call TRBD1 (5 bases). Germline CDR1 reads LGHDT; CDR2 reads YNNKEL (reference sequence). V lost 1 base and J 2 bases, leaving 13 bases between the germline ends. CDR3 length: 16 residues. CDR3 sequence: CASSQVKGSNTDTQYF. The CDR3 DNA follows: TGTGCCAGCAGCCAAGTTAAGGGGTCGAACACAGATACGCAGTATTTT.

This clonotype turned up a few times. The chain combines TRBV5-1 with TRBJ1-2; no definite D call. Trimming cost V 0 bases and J 6 bases, with 9 bases left between them. The germline CDR1 and CDR2 sequences are SGHRS and YFSETQ. The CDR3 totals 13 residues. DNA of the CDR3: TGCGCCAGCAGCTTGGATTTGGGAGATGGCTACACCTTC. This codes for CASSLDLGDGYTF.

Details on this clonotype: A read error may be the cause here, since a much bigger clone is one base away. Here the CDR3 DNA reads TGTGCCAGCAGCCCCATGGGTGGATATGGCTACACCTTC. This gives the protein CASSPMGGYGYTF. The chain links TRBV5-6 to TRBJ1-2; no clear D gene. This CDR3 spans 13 amino acids. The V end was cut by 4 bases, the J end by 5 bases, with 12 bases between. CDR1 and CDR2 (germline): SGHDT, YYEEEE.

This clonotype was seen a handful of times. The chain is built from TRBV28 and TRBJ1-3; no clear D. Germline CDR1 MDHEN, CDR2 SYDVKM. CDR3 length equals 17 residues. V shed 1 base and J shed 0 bases, with 13 bases lying between them. CDR3 amino acids: CASSLSERYISGNTIYF. The CDR3 DNA sequence: TGTGCCAGCAGTTTATCAGAAAGGTACATCTCTGGAAACACCATATATTTT.

This clonotype came up a few times. The rearrangement joins TRBV27 to TRBJ1-2; D is undetermined. V gave up 3 bases and J gave up 2 bases, with 7 bases separating them. CDR3 length: 13 amino acids. Germline V gene sequence: CDR1 MNHEY, CDR2 SMNVEV (reference sequence). CDR3: CASSFGGNYGYTF. The CDR3, as DNA: TGTGCCAGCAGTTTCGGAGGGAACTATGGCTACACCTTC.

CDR3 bases: TGTGCCAGCAGTGTGGGACAGGGGGCGAACAATGAGCAGTTCTTC. This gives the protein CASSVGQGANNEQFF. This rearrangement joins TRBV25-1 to TRBJ2-1, with 12 bases that match TRBD1. Germline values: CDR1 MGHDK, CDR2 SYGVNS. This CDR3 is 15 amino acids long. After removal of 4 bases from V and 5 bases from J, the junction contained 3 bases not matched to a gene.

The genes are TRBV10-3 and TRBJ2-5; 8 bases line up with TRBD1. CDR3 size: 15 residues. Germline V gene sequence: CDR1 ENHRY, CDR2 SYGVKD. The V gene end was trimmed by 1 base and the J gene end by 4 bases; junction bases not matched to a gene: 5. CDR3 sequence: CAISEFGRGPETQYF. The CDR3 DNA reads TGTGCCATCAGTGAGTTTGGCAGGGGGCCAGAGACCCAGTACTTC.

The count of this clonotype is one. The chain links TRBV4-2 to TRBJ2-6; 8 bases line up with TRBD1. With 0 bases clipped from V and 1 base from J, the junction kept 11 bases outside the gene matches. The CDR3 is made up of 20 amino acids. Per germline, CDR1 LGHNA and CDR2 YNFKEQ. The CDR3 spells CASSQDLGTGIFSGANVLTF. The CDR3 bases are TGTGCCAGCAGCCAAGATCTTGGGACAGGAATATTTTCTGGGGCCAACGTCCTGACTTTC.

The rearrangement uses TRBV12-3 or TRBV12-4 and TRBJ2-1, with no clear D. The V gene lost 3 bases and the J gene lost 0 bases, with 9 bases spanning the gap. This CDR3 is 15 amino acids long. The CDR3 spells CASSFVGISYNEQFF. DNA for the CDR3: TGTGCCAGCAGTTTCGTGGGTATCTCCTACAATGAGCAGTTCTTC.

CDR3 residues: CASVRNTEAFF. The CDR3 DNA reads as TGTGCCAGCGTACGAAACACTGAAGCTTTCTTT. This sequence joins TRBV28 and TRBJ1-1, with D unresolved. Per germline, CDR1 MDHEN and CDR2 SYDVKM. The V end was cut by 8 bases, the J end by 2 bases, with 6 bases between. This CDR3 contains 11 residues.

At least ten counts were recorded for this clonotype. V gene TRBV7-3 combines with J gene TRBJ2-1, with TRBD1 identical over 8 bases. Trimming at V came to 5 bases and at J to 4 bases, leaving 7 bases not matched to a gene. CDR1 is SGHTA and CDR2 is FQGTGA in the germline V gene. The CDR3 covers 15 residues. CDR3 loop: CASSPGQGVYNEQFF. CDR3 nucleotides: TGTGCCAGCAGCCCCGGACAGGGAGTATACAATGAGCAGTTCTTC.

This clonotype has a handful of counts. The chain couples TRBV5-1 to TRBJ2-7; 11 bases map to TRBD1. The V gene's germline CDR1 is SGHRS and CDR2 YFSETQ. V was pared by 3 bases and J by 1 base, with 6 bases of the junction left unmatched. This CDR3 spans 16 amino acids. The CDR3, as DNA: TGCGCCAGCAGCTCCGGACAGGGGGCGCGGTCCTACGAGCAGTACTTC. Residues: CASSSGQGARSYEQYF. Full variable domain (outside the CDR3, taken from reference TRBV5-1 and TRBJ2-7): KAGVTQTPRYLIKTRGQQVTLSCSPISGHRSVSWYQQTPGQGLQFLFEYFSETQRNKGNFPGRFSGRQFSNSRSEMNVSTLELGDSALYLCASSSGQGARSYEQYFGPGTRLTVT.

This clonotype was recorded a few times. V and J are TRBV7-9 and TRBJ2-2; possible D gene TRBD1, 5 bases. Per germline, CDR1 SEHNR and CDR2 FQNEAQ (reference sequence). V shed 1 base and J shed 5 bases, with 8 bases lying between them. This CDR3 is 14 amino acids long. The chain's CDR3 is CASSLDHRTGELFF. CDR3 nucleotide sequence: TGTGCCAGCAGCTTAGATCACAGGACCGGGGAGCTGTTTTTT. Full variable domain (rest looked up from reference TRBV7-9 and TRBJ2-2): DTGVSQNPRHKITKRGQNVTFRCDPISEHNRLYWYRQTLGQGPEFLTYFQNEAQLEKSRLLSDRFSAERPKGSFSTLEIQRTEQGDSAMYLCASSLDHRTGELFFGEGSRLTVL.

The chain carries TRBV7-8 and TRBJ1-1; 8 nucleotides match TRBD1. Germline CDR1 reads SGHVS; CDR2 reads FQNEAQ. This CDR3 comprises 13 residues. The ends lost 1 base at V and 5 bases at J; junction bases unmatched: 0. CDR3 protein: CASSLGTGTEAFF. The CDR3 DNA is TGTGCCAGCAGCTTAGGGACAGGGACTGAAGCTTTCTTT.

This clonotype showed up just a few times. The chain employs TRBV6-5 and TRBJ2-3; the D is unclear. V was clipped by 3 bases and J by 0 bases, with 10 bases between them. Germline CDR1 is MNHEY and CDR2 is SVGAGI. The CDR3 consists of 15 residues. CDR3 residues: CASSYGLPSTDTQYF. The CDR3 DNA reads as TGTGCCAGCAGTTATGGGCTACCTAGCACAGATACGCAGTATTTT.

This clonotype came up a few times. J is TRBJ2-7 and V is TRBV27, with 8 positions matching TRBD1. Germline CDR1 reads MNHEY; CDR2 reads SMNVEV (reference sequence). The CDR3 runs to 15 residues. V shed 2 bases, J shed 0 bases, and the junction held 3 bases outside the gene matches. The CDR3 nucleotides read TGTGCCAGCAGTTTAAGGGACAGGAGCTCCTACGAGCAGTACTTC. Amino acids: CASSLRDRSSYEQYF.

This chain joins TRBV6-2 or TRBV6-3 and TRBJ2-4; D call uncertain. Trimming removed 2 bases at V and 1 base at J, with 12 bases between. CDR3 length: 16 residues. The germline V gene encodes CDR1 MNHEY and CDR2 SVGEGT. CDR3 sequence: CASSYRPGVAKNIQYF. CDR3 coding DNA: TGTGCCAGCAGTTACCGCCCCGGTGTGGCCAAAAACATTCAGTACTTC.

This clonotype was recorded a few times. The chain links TRBV10-3 to TRBJ1-2, with TRBD1 as a possible D gene (6 bases). This CDR3 contains 15 residues. Germline values: CDR1 ENHRY, CDR2 SYGVKD. Trimming stripped 4 bases from V and 4 bases from J, with 16 bases between. CDR3 protein: CAISAPGQILYGYTF. The CDR3 nucleotides are TGTGCCATCAGTGCCCCTGGACAGATCCTCTATGGCTACACCTTC.